These 18 T cell receptor beta chains were all obtained from the same sample, sequenced in a study of human CD8 memory T cell subsets. Libraries for TCR beta were constructed using UMI-labeled 5' RACE. From the 5' RACE reads, TCRdb lists one entry per CDR3 protein and no DNA. The sample totals 19,000 or so distinct CDR3 sequences; its top ten clones hold approximately 6%. Input material: CD8+ stem-like memory T cells (TSCM and TCM) sorted from PBMCs. The subset was: stem-like memory CD8 T cells (TSTEM), CCR7+ PD-1- TIGIT-. The receptors were sampled from a human donor in good health.

The chain recombines TRBV6-2 or TRBV6-3 with TRBJ2-2; the TRBD1 assignment by TCRdb is unverifiable without DNA. This CDR3 is 15 amino acids long. The germline V gene has CDR1 MNHEY and CDR2 SVGEGT. CDR3 amino acids: CASSLRQGYTGELFF.

V gene TRBV19 combines with J gene TRBJ1-1; TCRdb indicates TRBD1, and absent DNA this call remains unverified. CDR3 length equals 14 residues. Germline V lookup: CDR1 LNHDA, CDR2 SQIVND (reference sequence). CDR3 in amino acids: CASSGDRPWAEAFF.

CDR3 protein: CASSPDGNRETQYF. The chain combines TRBV7-2 with TRBJ2-5. Germline V lookup: CDR1 SGHTA, CDR2 FQGNSA. CDR3 length: 14 amino acids.

The V and J genes are TRBV6-1 and TRBJ2-3; lacking DNA, the TRBD1 call made by TCRdb goes unchecked. Germline CDR1 and CDR2: MNHNS and SASEGT. The CDR3 loop spans 14 amino acids. CDR3: CASVSGTGEDTQYF.

The chain couples TRBV11-2 to TRBJ2-1; TCRdb picks TRBD2, but there is no DNA to check that call. CDR1 is SGHAT, CDR2 FQNNGV, per germline. The CDR3 is made up of 13 amino acids. This CDR3 is CASSLGGLRGQFF.

The V and J genes are TRBV3-1 and TRBJ2-4; without DNA, the TCRdb call of TRBD2 cannot be checked. The CDR3 runs 12 residues. Germline V gives CDR1 LGHDT, CDR2 YNNKEL (reference sequence). CDR3 sequence reads: CASSPRENIQYF.

The chain couples TRBV19 to TRBJ2-1; there is no DNA to check the TCRdb D call of TRBD2. Looked up from germline, CDR1 is LNHDA and CDR2 is SQIVND (reference sequence). The CDR3 totals 13 residues. CDR3 protein: CASSPGRVNEQFF.

The chain has TRBV30 and TRBJ2-1. Germline V gene sequence: CDR1 GTSNPN, CDR2 SVGIG (reference sequence). This CDR3 region has 12 residues. The CDR3 here is CASFPTQNEQFF.

J is TRBJ2-3 and V is TRBV15; the D call of TRBD2 rests on TCRdb alone, since no DNA is present to check it. The CDR3 has 20 residues. Germline V gives CDR1 LNHNV, CDR2 YYDKDF (reference sequence). CDR3 residues: CATSPAGTSGGADLRDTQYF.

The rearrangement joins TRBV2 to TRBJ1-2; TCRdb's D call of TRBD1 is untestable without DNA. Germline CDR1 is SNHLY and CDR2 is FYNNEI. The CDR3 has 12 amino acids. Here the CDR3 reads CASSERSGGYTF.

V usage is TRBV7-9 and J usage is TRBJ2-3; TCRdb returns TRBD1, unconfirmable since there is no DNA. Germline V lookup: CDR1 SEHNR, CDR2 FQNEAQ (reference sequence). The CDR3 is made up of 16 amino acids. Here the CDR3 reads CASSLAGQGVADTQYF. The full variable domain, its missing parts supplied by reference TRBV7-9 and TRBJ2-3, is DTGVSQNPRHKITKRGQNVTFRCDPISEHNRLYWYRQTLGQGPEFLTYFQNEAQLEKSRLLSDRFSAERPKGSFSTLEIQRTEQGDSAMYLCASSLAGQGVADTQYFGPGTRLTVL.

This chain links TRBV7-9 with TRBJ1-1; TCRdb gives TRBD1 as the D gene, but with no DNA this cannot be confirmed. CDR1 and CDR2 from the germline V gene are SEHNR and FQNEAQ (reference sequence). The CDR3 length is 16 residues. The CDR3 is CASSSGQGMGRTEAFF.

By frequency, this clonotype is medium-sized. CDR3: CASTSGNNYGYTF. The rearrangement joins TRBV7-9 to TRBJ1-2. The CDR3 is made up of 13 amino acids. Looked up from germline, CDR1 is SEHNR and CDR2 is FQNEAQ (reference sequence).

CDR3: CASQGGSSYNEQFF. The chain uses TRBV2 and TRBJ2-1; checking the TCRdb D call of TRBD1 is not possible without DNA. This CDR3 is 14 amino acids long. In germline, CDR1 is SNHLY, CDR2 FYNNEI.

This clonotype registers medium-sized by frequency. The genes are TRBV29-1 and TRBJ2-7; TCRdb's assignment of TRBD1 cannot be checked, as there is no DNA. The CDR3 covers 14 residues. The germline gives CDR1 SQVTM, CDR2 ANQGSEA. The CDR3 region is CSVFGGSSSYEQYF.

The rearrangement uses TRBV7-9 and TRBJ2-3; without DNA, the TCRdb call of TRBD1 cannot be checked. The V gene's germline CDR1 is SEHNR and CDR2 FQNEAQ (reference sequence). The CDR3 extends over 14 amino acids. CDR3 residues: CASSPADRGDTQYF.

Here the CDR3 reads CASRISGGFTDTQYF. The chain recombines TRBV5-4 with TRBJ2-3; the D call from TCRdb, TRBD2, cannot be confirmed without DNA. Germline CDR1 and CDR2: SGHNT and YYREEE (reference sequence). CDR3 size: 15 residues.

The chain combines TRBV2 with TRBJ2-7; TCRdb returns TRBD2, unconfirmable since there is no DNA. Germline-derived CDR1 and CDR2 are SNHLY and FYNNEI. The length of the CDR3 is 15 residues. The CDR3: CASRNTRDFSYEQYF.